The present entry profiles one T cell receptor (beta chain) with its context. This record belongs to a study of blood T cell repertoires in COVID-19. About the study: The study drew acute and convalescent COVID-19 samples from the United States, Italy and Spain. Nucleic acid was either cDNA or gDNA, and it came from T cells, B-cell-depleted T cells, or PBMCs.

V lost 1 base, J lost 1 base, and 13 bases lay in between. The germline gives CDR1 MGHRA, CDR2 YSYEKL. The length of the CDR3 is 16 residues. The table came from immunoSEQ multiplex PCR; TCRdb's copy has only in-frame clones and leaves some out. The sample consists of some 95,000 clones, 90% to 95% of them appearing once. Sequenced input: peripheral blood. This sequence originates from a human donor with active COVID-19. The donor label of this sample is uncertain. The J gene is TRBJ2-5, the V gene TRBV4-1; no clear D. CDR3 sequence: CASSQGLDHLQETQYF. CDR3 nucleotides: TGCGCCAGCAGCCAAGGCCTAGATCACCTCCAAGAGACCCAGTACTTC.